Below, 21 T cell receptor beta chains from the same sample are listed, as sequenced in a study of regulatory T cells in long-lasting Graves disease (dated by TCRdb to the early 2020s). This specimen's time point label, interpreted: persistent/refractory GD, antithyroid drugs over 5 years with positive TRAb. RNA was extracted from PBMCs in TRIzol for both TCR sequencing and RNA sequencing. Receptors were amplified or captured by multiplex PCR. Reads for this sample came from an Illumina HiSeq 4000. To build TCR beta libraries, CDR3 regions were amplified by Arm-PCR using iRepertoire HTBI primers. The public reads were run again by TCRdb, first through fastp at Q25 and then through MiXCR, and only productive beta chains were kept. Here each entry gathers all rows of one CDR3 protein and keeps the most common genes and DNA. The table for this sample lists 350,000 to 450,000 distinct CDR3 sequences; roughly 24% of them were counted only once. The ten biggest clones cover about 27% of the sample.

Here the sequenced sample was peripheral blood mononuclear cells (PBMCs), taken when the disease was refractory, from a patient treated with antithyroid drugs. The receptors were sampled from a woman aged 40-49 years with Graves disease. Donor details come from another sample of the same person, matched by shared clones.

This clonotype was recorded at least ten times. The rearrangement uses TRBV20-1 and TRBJ1-2; weak D call: TRBD1 (5 bases). This CDR3 spans 14 amino acids. The germline V and J ends were trimmed by 6 bases and 3 bases, with 17 bases remaining between them. The germline CDR1 and CDR2 sequences are DFQATT and SNEGSKA (reference sequence). This CDR3 is CSAEFYQGDYGYTF. CDR3 coding DNA: TGCAGTGCCGAATTCTACCAGGGTGACTATGGCTACACCTTC.

This clonotype was detected only once. The chain has TRBV25-1 and TRBJ1-1; 10 bases match TRBD1. The germline CDR1 and CDR2 sequences are MGHDK and SYGVNS. The CDR3 contains 16 residues. In nucleotides, the CDR3 is TGTACCGGCAGACCCGACAGGGGGCGAGTGAACACTGAAGCTTTCTTT. Protein product: CTGRPDRGRVNTEAFF.

This clonotype has a count of ten or more. The chain carries TRBV6-1 and TRBJ2-2, with D unclear. Trimming stripped 4 bases from V and 7 bases from J, with 16 bases between. Germline CDR1 reads MNHNS; CDR2 reads SASEGT. CDR3 length: 15 amino acids. The CDR3 protein is CASSVWVQQNGELFF. The CDR3 DNA reads as TGTGCCAGCAGTGTCTGGGTACAGCAAAACGGGGAGCTGTTTTTT.

The V call is TRBV11-2, the J call TRBJ1-5; 7 nucleotides align to TRBD1. Unmatched junction bases numbered 7, after V lost 2 bases and J lost 3 bases. CDR1 and CDR2 (germline): SGHAT, FQNNGV. This CDR3 is 16 amino acids long. CDR3 in DNA: TGTGCCAGCAGCTTAATTGGAACAGGGGACAATCAGCCCCAGCATTTT. This sequence encodes CASSLIGTGDNQPQHF.

Only one count was recorded for this clonotype. The chain is built from TRBV27 and TRBJ2-1, with 7 bases lining up with TRBD1. Germline CDR1 reads MNHEY; CDR2 reads SMNVEV (reference sequence). Germline trimming cut 5 bases from V and 9 bases from J; bases unmatched to any gene: 10. The CDR3 extends over 14 amino acids. The CDR3 bases are TGTGCCAGCAGTGGAAGGGGGCGCTTGGGTGAGCAGTTCTTC. This translates into CASSGRGRLGEQFF.

This clonotype has ten or more counts. The chain combines TRBV28 with TRBJ1-1; D unclear. This CDR3 comprises 14 residues. The ends were cut back, 6 bases at V and 1 base at J, with 12 bases in the middle. Germline assignment: CDR1 MDHEN and CDR2 SYDVKM. The DNA of the CDR3 is TGTGCCAGCAGGGAAGACAAGGAGAACACTGAAGCTTTCTTT. It yields the protein CASREDKENTEAFF.

This clonotype appeared many times. The chain has TRBV12-3 or TRBV12-4 and TRBJ1-2; 8 nucleotides match TRBD1. The CDR3 is 16 amino acids. Losses at the gene ends were 5 bases for V and 7 bases for J; bases not matched to a gene: 15. CDR3 DNA sequence: TGTGCCAGCAGTGCCAGACAGGGGAGGGGTATTCGTGGCTACACCTTC. This sequence encodes CASSARQGRGIRGYTF.

V usage is TRBV3-1 and J usage is TRBJ2-2; possible D gene TRBD2, 6 bases. Trimming took off 0 bases at V and 6 bases at J, with 17 bases between the two ends. The CDR3 covers 17 residues. Germline V gives CDR1 LGHDT, CDR2 YNNKEL (reference sequence). The DNA for the CDR3 is TGTGCCAGCAGCCAAGATACGGTAGCGGTGAATGCCGGGGAGCTGTTTTTT. It translates to CASSQDTVAVNAGELFF.

This clonotype showed up many times. The V and J genes are TRBV6-2 or TRBV6-3 and TRBJ2-7; TRBD2 agrees at 13 bases. The CDR3 extends over 15 amino acids. The junction had 14 bases not matched to a gene; V was cut back by 6 bases and J by 12 bases. Germline V gene lookup returns CDR1 MNHEY and CDR2 SVGEGT. The CDR3 DNA is TGTGCCAGCAGACGAGATACTAGCGGGAGGGCCCGTCGGTACTTC. As protein: CASRRDTSGRARRYF.

V gene TRBV19 combines with J gene TRBJ1-5, with D perhaps TRBD1 (5 bases). Trimming left V 10 bases short and J 5 bases short, with 21 bases between. Germline V gene lookup returns CDR1 LNHDA and CDR2 SQIVND (reference sequence). The CDR3 loop spans 15 amino acids. CDR3 loop: CATTYRDRRDQPQHF. The CDR3 DNA follows: TGTGCCACTACCTACCGGGACCGGAGGGATCAGCCCCAGCATTTT.

Comment on this clonotype: This sequence may be a read error, since a much larger clone differs from it by one base. The conserved phenylalanine or tryptophan is not found at the CDR3 terminus, so this likely reflects a read error. The chain employs TRBV29-1 and TRBJ1-2; maybe TRBD1 (5 bases). V was clipped by 7 bases and J by 0 bases, with 12 bases between them. CDR3 length: 13 amino acids. Looked up from germline, CDR1 is SQVTM and CDR2 is ANQGSEA. The CDR3 loop is CSARGEANYGYTS. The DNA of the CDR3 is TGCAGCGCCCGGGGGGAGGCTAACTATGGCTACACCTCC.

The table lists this clonotype with a few counts. The rearrangement links TRBV28 to TRBJ2-1, with 8 bases aligning to TRBD2. With 8 bases clipped from V and 0 bases from J, the junction kept 9 bases outside the gene matches. The CDR3 is 16 residues long. In germline, CDR1 is MDHEN, CDR2 SYDVKM. CDR3 loop: CASGLAAGGSYNEQFF. As DNA, the CDR3 is TGTGCCAGCGGCCTTGCGGCGGGAGGCTCCTACAATGAGCAGTTCTTC.

This clonotype was counted ten times or more. The V gene is TRBV28, the J gene TRBJ1-4; D may be TRBD1 (6 bases). Trimming cost V 3 bases and J 6 bases, with 26 bases left between them. Per germline, CDR1 MDHEN and CDR2 SYDVKM. The CDR3 is made up of 19 amino acids. The DNA for the CDR3 is TGTGCCAGCAGTTTGCCACACCATAGGAGGACAGTTTATGATGAAAAACTGTTTTTT. It specifies CASSLPHHRRTVYDEKLFF. The full variable domain, with the rest looked up from reference TRBV28 and TRBJ1-4, is DVKVTQSSRYLVKRTGEKVFLECVQDMDHENMFWYRQDPGLGLRLIYFSYDVKMKEKGDIPEGYSVSREKKERFSLILESASTNQTSMYLCASSLPHHRRTVYDEKLFFGSGTQLSVL.

The V gene is TRBV20-1, the J gene TRBJ2-7; 9 nucleotides line up with TRBD1. With 3 bases clipped from V and 5 bases from J, the junction kept 11 bases outside the gene matches. Germline-derived CDR1 and CDR2 are DFQATT and SNEGSKA (reference sequence). The CDR3 contains 15 residues. The CDR3 sequence is CSASPRQGVTDEQYF. Written as DNA, the CDR3 is TGCAGTGCTAGCCCAAGACAGGGGGTGACGGACGAGCAGTACTTC.

The gene calls are TRBV5-1 and TRBJ2-7; either TRBD1 or TRBD2 may fit D (6 bases each). Trimming removed 0 bases from V and 2 bases from J, with 12 bases in between. Germline CDR1 reads SGHRS; CDR2 reads YFSETQ. CDR3 length: 15 amino acids. The CDR3 coding sequence is TGCGCCAGCAGCTTGGCTGGGGGGCCGACCTACGAGCAGTACTTC. Translating gives CASSLAGGPTYEQYF.

The chain uses TRBV9 and TRBJ2-7; D unresolved. V shed 3 bases and J shed 3 bases, with 13 bases lying between them. The CDR3 runs to 14 residues. The germline gives CDR1 SGDLS, CDR2 YYNGEE. CDR3 protein: CASSAGVSLYEQYF. The CDR3 DNA sequence: TGTGCCAGCAGCGCAGGAGTTTCTCTCTACGAGCAGTACTTC.

This clonotype has a count of ten or more. The V call is TRBV20-1, the J call TRBJ1-4, with 12 bases that match TRBD1. The CDR3 is 14 amino acids. Germline CDR1 is DFQATT and CDR2 is SNEGSKA (reference sequence). The trim removed 5 bases at V and 10 bases at J, leaving 8 bases unmatched. The CDR3 loop reads CSARGTGGVGKLFF. CDR3 bases: TGCAGTGCTCGGGGGACAGGGGGCGTCGGAAAACTGTTTTTT.

This clonotype was observed many times. The V call is TRBV28, the J call TRBJ1-1; a weak D match, TRBD1 (5 bases). The CDR3 loop spans 14 amino acids. V was pared by 2 bases and J by 3 bases, with 10 bases between. Germline loops: CDR1 MDHEN, CDR2 SYDVKM. The CDR3 DNA reads TGTGCCAGCAGTTTACAGGGCTGGGACACTGAAGCTTTCTTT. This encodes CASSLQGWDTEAFF.

This clonotype was seen many times. The genes are TRBV6-5 and TRBJ1-5, with no clear D. The CDR3 runs to 15 residues. The germline V and J ends were trimmed by 0 bases and 6 bases, with 12 bases remaining between them. CDR1 MNHEY and CDR2 SVGAGI come from the germline V gene. For the CDR3, the DNA is TGTGCCAGCAGTTACTCCACCCTAGATGTTCAGCCCCAGCATTTT. Encoded protein: CASSYSTLDVQPQHF.

This clonotype appeared many times. V is TRBV2 and J is TRBJ1-2; possibly TRBD1 for D (6 bases). The V end lost 3 bases, the J end lost 2 bases, and 7 bases lay between the germline ends. CDR1 is SNHLY and CDR2 is FYNNEI in the germline V gene. CDR3 length equals 13 residues. CDR3 amino acids: CASSDTGNYGYTF. CDR3 bases: TGTGCCAGCAGTGATACAGGGAACTATGGCTACACCTTC.

This clonotype was observed at least ten times. The V call is TRBV4-1, the J call TRBJ2-5; D remains unclear. Trimming took off 1 base at V and 7 bases at J, with 7 bases between the two ends. The CDR3 is made up of 12 amino acids. CDR1 is MGHRA and CDR2 is YSYEKL in the germline V gene. The DNA for the CDR3 is TGCGCCAGCAGCCAAGTGTTGGGGACCCAGTACTTC. This sequence encodes CASSQVLGTQYF.